This TCR beta chain was obtained from a study of cytomegalovirus exposure and HLA in healthy donors. Germline V CDR1 and CDR2: SQVTM, ANQGSEA. The CDR3 is 15 amino acids. With 6 bases clipped from V and 7 bases from J, the junction kept 11 bases outside the gene matches. With regard to this clone: Antigen: not known.

Primers for the PCR totalled 60 Vbeta and 13 Jbeta. TCRdb's table, derived via immunoSEQ multiplex PCR, lists solely in-frame clones and lacks some. The repertoire holds 100,000 to 150,000 clones, roughly 80% seen once, with around 10% in the top ten. General study results and limits: The only immune exposure information that was available was CMV serostatus.

The rearrangement links TRBV29-1 to TRBJ1-4; 10 bases agree with TRBD1. The source material was PBMCs. The receptor's source is a man aged 25-45 years in good health and CMV-seropositive. CDR3 DNA: TGCAGCGTGAGTCACGAATGGACAGGGGGTGAAAAACTGTTTTTT. This sequence encodes CSVSHEWTGGEKLFF.